The 14 T cell receptor beta chains below come from one sample, sequenced in a study of cytomegalovirus exposure and HLA in healthy donors. PCR involved 60 Vbeta and 13 Jbeta primers. Sequencing used immunoSEQ multiplex PCR; TCRdb keeps in-frame clones, though not all of them. The sample has 150,000 to 200,000 clones; 79% are singletons. Sequencing input: PBMCs. Receptors were obtained from a woman in her thirties in good health and CMV-seropositive.

The V gene is TRBV15, the J gene TRBJ2-5; no clear D gene. Germline CDR1 is LNHNV and CDR2 is YYDKDF (reference sequence). Trimming removed 5 bases from V and 5 bases from J, with 12 bases in between. There are 13 residues in the CDR3. Here the CDR3 DNA reads TGTGCCACCAGCGTCTCCCTAGAGGAGACCCAGTACTTC. As protein: CATSVSLEETQYF.

The CDR3 region has the DNA TGTGCCAGCAGCTTACAGGACTGGGGCAATGAGCAGTTCTTC. Protein: CASSLQDWGNEQFF. The chain joins TRBV7-9 to TRBJ2-1; D is perhaps TRBD2 (5 bases). CDR1 is SEHNR, CDR2 FQNEAQ, per germline (reference sequence). V lost 2 bases to trimming and J lost 6 bases, with 11 bases between them. The CDR3 extends over 14 amino acids.

V gene TRBV12-5 combines with J gene TRBJ2-3; 12 bases line up with TRBD2. Germline assignment: CDR1 LGHNT and CDR2 FRNRAP. The V gene end was trimmed by 5 bases and the J gene end by 4 bases; junction bases not matched to a gene: 10. The CDR3 contains 17 residues. CDR3 in DNA: TGTGCTAGTGGTACCTCATCGACTAGCGGGGGACCAGATACGCAGTATTTT. This gives the protein CASGTSSTSGGPDTQYF.

This chain's CDR3 is CASRLSGGAVYEQFF. CDR3 DNA sequence: TGTGCCAGCAGACTAAGCGGGGGGGCAGTTTATGAGCAGTTCTTC. This chain connects TRBV7-6 to TRBJ2-1; 10 bases agree with TRBD2. CDR1 and CDR2 (germline): SGHVS, FNYEAQ. The CDR3 contains 15 residues. The V gene end was trimmed by 6 bases and the J gene end by 8 bases; junction bases not matched to a gene: 10. The variable domain in full, with the rest retrieved from reference TRBV7-6 and TRBJ2-1, is GAGVSQSPRYKVTKRGQDVALRCDPISGHVSLYWYRQALGQGPEFLTYFNYEAQQDKSGLPNDRFSAERPEGSISTLTIQRTEQRDSAMYRCASRLSGGAVYEQFFGPGTRLTVL.

The chain links TRBV4-3 to TRBJ1-3; weak D call: TRBD1 (5 bases). CDR3 length equals 17 residues. CDR1 and CDR2 from the germline V gene are LGHNA and YSLEER. V was cut by 0 bases and J by 0 bases, with 12 bases left in between. CDR3 bases: TGCGCCAGCAGCCAAGATCGGTCCAGGGCCTCTGGAAACACCATATATTTT. As protein: CASSQDRSRASGNTIYF.

This sequence joins TRBV11-2 and TRBJ1-1; 7 bases align to TRBD1. The germline CDR1 and CDR2 sequences are SGHAT and FQNNGV. The CDR3 extends over 15 amino acids. Losses at the gene ends were 8 bases for V and 2 bases for J; bases not matched to a gene: 11. CDR3 residues: CASRRPGTANTEAFF. Written as DNA, the CDR3 is TGTGCCAGCCGAAGACCTGGGACAGCAAACACTGAAGCTTTCTTT.

This rearrangement joins TRBV5-4 to TRBJ1-1; 8 bases match TRBD1. The V gene's germline CDR1 is SGHNT and CDR2 YYREEE (reference sequence). With V trimmed by 1 base and J by 11 bases, 10 bases remained unmatched. The CDR3 loop spans 14 amino acids. The CDR3 coding sequence is TGTGCCAGCAGCTTGAGACAGGGGCAGGTGCATGCTTTCTTT. It codes for CASSLRQGQVHAFF.

The chain has TRBV15 and TRBJ2-1; D may be TRBD1 (5 bases). V was clipped by 5 bases and J by 4 bases, with 9 bases between them. The CDR3 runs 13 residues. From germline, CDR1 is LNHNV and CDR2 YYDKDF (reference sequence). The CDR3 spells CATSFDSYNEQFF. As DNA, the CDR3 is TGTGCCACCAGCTTTGACAGTTACAATGAGCAGTTCTTC.

This rearrangement joins TRBV5-1 to TRBJ1-2; perhaps TRBD1 as D (6 bases). CDR3 length equals 16 residues. Germline CDR1 is SGHRS and CDR2 is YFSETQ. The V gene lost 4 bases and the J gene lost 7 bases, with 23 bases spanning the gap. For the CDR3, the DNA is TGCGCCAGCAGCCCTGAACCAGGGGCCGACCTCGGTGGCTACACCTTC. Translation gives CASSPEPGADLGGYTF.

The V gene is TRBV7-2, the J gene TRBJ1-5; D remains unclear. V lost 5 bases to trimming and J lost 4 bases, with 6 bases between them. The CDR3 runs 12 residues. Germline-derived CDR1 and CDR2 are SGHTA and FQGNSA. In DNA, the CDR3 is TGTGCCAGCAGCATTCAAAATCAGCCCCAGCATTTT. Its translation: CASSIQNQPQHF.

This sequence joins TRBV6-5 and TRBJ2-7; D gene uncertain. This CDR3 spans 15 amino acids. Trimming took 6 bases from V and 0 from J, leaving 15 bases between them. The germline V gene encodes CDR1 MNHEY and CDR2 SVGAGI. The CDR3 loop is CASRLGPMSSYEQYF. The CDR3 DNA follows: TGTGCCAGCAGGCTGGGCCCCATGAGCTCCTACGAGCAGTACTTC.

V usage is TRBV2 and J usage is TRBJ1-5; TRBD1 is a possible D gene (6 bases). CDR1 and CDR2 (germline): SNHLY, FYNNEI. Trimming shortened V by 2 bases and J by 4 bases, and 21 bases separated the two germline ends. CDR3 length: 18 residues. The CDR3: CASSEYHRVSFNNQPQHF. The CDR3 DNA sequence: TGTGCCAGCAGTGAATATCACAGGGTTAGTTTCAATAATCAGCCCCAGCATTTT. The entire variable domain, with the rest obtained from reference TRBV2 and TRBJ1-5, is as follows: EPEVTQTPSHQVTQMGQEVILRCVPISNHLYFYWYRQILGQKVEFLVSFYNNEISEKSEIFDDQFSVERPDGSNFTLKIRSTKLEDSAMYFCASSEYHRVSFNNQPQHFGDGTRLSIL.

This chain joins TRBV19 and TRBJ2-1; 7 bases fit TRBD1. Germline assignment: CDR1 LNHDA and CDR2 SQIVND (reference sequence). The CDR3 has 16 amino acids. With V trimmed by 5 bases and J by 0 bases, 7 bases remained unmatched. The CDR3 coding sequence is TGTGCCAGTAGTCTCTCGGGACAGAGCTCCTACAATGAGCAGTTCTTC. Amino acids: CASSLSGQSSYNEQFF. Together with reference TRBV19 and TRBJ2-1, the CDR3 gives the full variable domain: DGGITQSPKYLFRKEGQNVTLSCEQNLNHDAMYWYRQDPGQGLRLIYYSQIVNDFQKGDIAEGYSVSREKKESFPLTVTSAQKNPTAFYLCASSLSGQSSYNEQFFGPGTRLTVL.

This chain's CDR3 is CASSWAGGELFF. Written as DNA, the CDR3 is TGTGCCAGCAGCTGGGCCGGCGGGGAGCTGTTTTTT. V gene TRBV7-7 combines with J gene TRBJ2-2; D is undetermined. V was clipped by 4 bases and J by 7 bases, with 7 bases between them. The length of the CDR3 is 12 residues. The germline gives CDR1 SSHAT, CDR2 FNYEAQ (reference sequence).